Below are 25 T cell receptor beta chains sequenced from a single sample in a study of blood T cell repertoires in COVID-19. The table came from immunoSEQ multiplex PCR; TCRdb's copy has only in-frame clones and leaves some out. The sample shows 150,000 or so clones, over 75% of them seen only once. The sample consisted of peripheral blood. The source of these receptors is a human donor in a cohort sampled during active COVID-19.

The chain carries TRBV19 and TRBJ1-1, with 8 bases matching TRBD1. This CDR3 contains 14 residues. V gave up 5 bases and J gave up 8 bases; unmatched junction bases: 10. Germline CDR1 reads LNHDA; CDR2 reads SQIVND (reference sequence). CDR3 DNA sequence: TGTGCCAGTAGTGCCAAACAGGGGGGGCGCGAAGCTTTCTTT. Its protein is CASSAKQGGREAFF. Full variable domain (missing parts from reference TRBV19 and TRBJ1-1): DGGITQSPKYLFRKEGQNVTLSCEQNLNHDAMYWYRQDPGQGLRLIYYSQIVNDFQKGDIAEGYSVSREKKESFPLTVTSAQKNPTAFYLCASSAKQGGREAFFGQGTRLTVV.

The chain is built from TRBV7-8 and TRBJ2-1; 8 nucleotides line up with TRBD2. The germline V gene encodes CDR1 SGHVS and CDR2 FQNEAQ. V lost 1 base to trimming and J lost 5 bases; unmatched junction nucleotides: 4. CDR3 length: 15 amino acids. The CDR3 DNA follows: TGTGCCAGCAGCTTAGTAACTAGCGGTAACAATGAGCAGTTCTTC. Translated: CASSLVTSGNNEQFF.

The chain joins TRBV11-2 to TRBJ2-4; D is perhaps TRBD1 (5 bases). Germline V lookup: CDR1 SGHAT, CDR2 FQNNGV. The V gene lost 1 base and the J gene lost 3 bases, with 10 bases spanning the gap. This CDR3 is built from 15 residues. The CDR3 sequence: CASSLGQGDKNIQYF. The CDR3 DNA reads TGTGCCAGCAGCTTAGGTCAAGGGGACAAAAACATTCAGTACTTC.

This chain links TRBV7-9 with TRBJ1-4; D is uncertain. The CDR3 extends over 15 amino acids. V was clipped by 4 bases and J by 6 bases, with 15 bases between them. CDR1 is SEHNR and CDR2 is FQNEAQ in the germline V gene (reference sequence). CDR3 bases: TGTGCCAGCAGCTCTCGTACCGAAGGAGATGAAAAACTGTTTTTT. Its translation: CASSSRTEGDEKLFF.

V is TRBV25-1 and J is TRBJ2-4, with 7 bases aligning to TRBD1. The germline CDR1 and CDR2 sequences are MGHDK and SYGVNS. Trimming at V came to 3 bases and at J to 3 bases, leaving 5 bases not matched to a gene. The CDR3 is 15 residues long. CDR3 DNA: TGTGCCAGCAGTGATCGACAGGGCGTCAAAAACATTCAGTACTTC. Residues: CASSDRQGVKNIQYF.

The chain recombines TRBV19 with TRBJ1-3, with D maybe TRBD1 (6 bases). V lost 5 bases, J lost 7 bases, and 24 bases lay in between. The CDR3 is 17 amino acids. Germline V gene data show CDR1 as LNHDA and CDR2 as SQIVND (reference sequence). This chain's CDR3 is CASSLLATTGTSNTIYF. DNA of the CDR3: TGTGCCAGTAGTCTACTCGCTACCACCGGGACATCGAACACCATATATTTT.

The chain couples TRBV28 to TRBJ1-5, with 9 nucleotides matching TRBD1. The CDR3 sequence is 14 residues long. CDR1 is MDHEN, CDR2 SYDVKM, per germline. After removal of 6 bases from V and 6 bases from J, the junction contained 6 bases not matched to a gene. DNA of the CDR3: TGTGCCAGCAGAACTACAGGGGGCCGTCAGCCCCAGCATTTT. It specifies CASRTTGGRQPQHF.

This chain's CDR3 is CASLQSLKQYF. The CDR3 DNA follows: TGTGCCAGCCTACAGTCCCTCAAGCAGTACTTC. V is TRBV6-5 and J is TRBJ2-7; D gene unclear. The CDR3 is 11 amino acids. Trimming shortened V by 8 bases and J by 8 bases, and 13 bases separated the two germline ends. Germline V gene data show CDR1 as MNHEY and CDR2 as SVGAGI.

This chain joins TRBV6-5 and TRBJ2-1, with D possibly TRBD1 on 6 matching bases. Germline lookup yields CDR1 MNHEY and CDR2 SVGAGI. V shed 6 bases and J shed 8 bases, with 14 bases lying between them. The CDR3 spans 13 residues. The CDR3 sequence: CASRAQGIYEQFF. CDR3 in DNA: TGTGCCAGCAGGGCTCAGGGGATCTATGAGCAGTTCTTC.

J is TRBJ2-5 and V is TRBV27; 12 bases map to TRBD2. V lost 5 bases to trimming and J lost 2 bases; unmatched junction nucleotides: 9. The CDR3 length is 17 residues. Looked up from germline, CDR1 is MNHEY and CDR2 is SMNVEV (reference sequence). In nucleotides, the CDR3 is TGTGCCAGCAGTCACGGACTAGCGGGACCGTCTCAAGAGACCCAGTACTTC. Its translation is CASSHGLAGPSQETQYF.

This clone was seen ten or more times. The chain couples TRBV3-1 (or the pseudogene TRBV3-2) to TRBJ2-1; 9 nucleotides agree with TRBD2. The germline V gene encodes CDR1 LGHDT and CDR2 YNNKEL (reference sequence). Trimming at V came to 4 bases and at J to 2 bases, leaving 6 bases not matched to a gene. The CDR3 totals 16 residues. CDR3 DNA sequence: TGTGCCAGCAGCCGATTTAGCGGGGGCGCCTACAATGAGCAGTTCTTC. Translated, it gives CASSRFSGGAYNEQFF.

This CDR3 reads CASRLAHNEQFF. The CDR3 region has the DNA TGTGCCAGCCGACTAGCCCACAATGAGCAGTTCTTC. The V and J genes are TRBV12-3 or TRBV12-4 and TRBJ2-1, with TRBD2 matching over 7 bases. The CDR3 contains 12 residues. J was trimmed by 5 bases and V by 8 bases; bases with no gene match: 3.

The chain employs TRBV5-1 and TRBJ2-5; D gene uncertain. Germline V gene sequence: CDR1 SGHRS, CDR2 YFSETQ. Trimming removed 0 bases from V and 1 base from J, with 22 bases in between. The CDR3 covers 19 residues. In DNA form, the CDR3 reads TGCGCCAGCAGCTTGGGTTTTTCTTCCGGTCCCCTTGGCCAAGAGACCCAGTACTTC. Translating gives CASSLGFSSGPLGQETQYF.

Only a few counts were recorded for this clone. The chain links TRBV7-2 to TRBJ2-3; 13 bases fit TRBD2. The CDR3 has 14 amino acids. In germline, CDR1 is SGHTA, CDR2 FQGNSA. The V and J ends lost 10 bases and 4 bases, in that order; junction bases with no gene match: 5. CDR3 sequence (DNA): TGTGCCACTACTAGCGGGGGGGCTTCAGATACGCAGTATTTT. This gives the protein CATTSGGASDTQYF.

Here the CDR3 reads CAGWGFRQRGNEQYF. The CDR3 region has the DNA TGTGCCGGTTGGGGATTCCGCCAGCGGGGTAACGAGCAGTACTTC. The chain carries TRBV21-1 and TRBJ2-7; no DNA check was done on the table's D call, TRBD2. TRBV21-1 is reported as a pseudogene. CDR3 size: 15 residues.

This chain uses TRBV7-2 with TRBJ2-4, with D possibly TRBD2 on 6 matching bases. The CDR3 is 12 amino acids. Germline values: CDR1 SGHTA, CDR2 FQGNSA. V was pared by 1 base and J by 8 bases, with 6 bases between. CDR3 coding DNA: TGTGCCAGCAGCTTAGGCGGGGACATTCAGTACTTC. It is translated as CASSLGGDIQYF. The full variable domain, in which reference TRBV7-2 and TRBJ2-4 provide the parts outside the CDR3, is GAGVSQSPSNKVTEKGKDVELRCDPISGHTALYWYRQSLGQGLEFLIYFQGNSAPDKSGLPSDRFSAERTGGSVSTLTIQRTQQEDSAVYLCASSLGGDIQYFGAGTRLSVL.

The chain recombines TRBV15 with TRBJ1-5, with a possible D match to TRBD1 (5 bases). The V gene lost 8 bases and the J gene lost 4 bases, with 15 bases spanning the gap. The CDR3 is 14 residues long. CDR1 is LNHNV, CDR2 YYDKDF, per germline (reference sequence). The CDR3 DNA follows: TGTGCCACCGGGGGGGAACTGAAGAATCAGCCCCAGCATTTT. This codes for CATGGELKNQPQHF.

The rearrangement links TRBV4-3 to TRBJ2-3; D possibly corresponds to TRBD1 (5 bases). The CDR3 contains 16 residues. Germline CDR1 reads LGHNA; CDR2 reads YSLEER. The ends were cut back, 0 bases at V and 4 bases at J, with 14 bases in the middle. CDR3 in DNA: TGCGCCAGCAGCCAAGAAGGGGCCAGTCTCGCAGATACGCAGTATTTT. This translates into CASSQEGASLADTQYF.

The chain carries TRBV5-5 and TRBJ2-2; D ambiguous. The CDR3 has 15 residues. Germline CDR1 is SGHKS and CDR2 is YYEKEE (reference sequence). Between the trimmed V and J ends, which lost 3 bases and 0 bases, there was a span of 9 bases. Written as DNA, the CDR3 is TGTGCCAGCAGCTATTTTTCCGCGAACACCGGGGAGCTGTTTTTT. Translated: CASSYFSANTGELFF.

The J gene is TRBJ2-3, the V gene TRBV20-1, with a possible D match to TRBD2 (5 bases). CDR3 size: 11 residues. V lost 3 bases, J lost 5 bases, and 6 bases lay in between. Germline loops: CDR1 DFQATT, CDR2 SNEGSKA (reference sequence). Written as DNA, the CDR3 is TGCAGTGCTAGCGCGGGAGATACGCAGTATTTT. Its translation is CSASAGDTQYF.

The J gene is TRBJ1-6, the V gene TRBV2; 7 positions agree with TRBD1. CDR1 and CDR2 from the germline V gene are SNHLY and FYNNEI. With 3 bases clipped from V and 7 bases from J, the junction kept 9 bases outside the gene matches. This CDR3 has 16 amino acids. CDR3 DNA: TGTGCCAGCAGTGAGGGGAGGACAGGCCAGAATTCACCCCTCCACTTT. Translated: CASSEGRTGQNSPLHF.

Of note for this clone: Other DNA sequences of this sample code for an identical CDR3. The genes are TRBV7-8 and TRBJ1-5; 9 bases line up with TRBD1. Germline loops: CDR1 SGHVS, CDR2 FQNEAQ. The CDR3 has 17 residues. V gave up 2 bases and J gave up 1 base; unmatched junction bases: 6. The CDR3 bases are TGTGCCAGCAGCTTAACCCCTGGACAGGGGAGCAATCAGCCCCAGCATTTT. Translation gives CASSLTPGQGSNQPQHF.

The chain uses TRBV18 and TRBJ2-4; D might be TRBD1 (5 bases). The CDR3 extends over 15 amino acids. CDR1 KGHSH and CDR2 LQKENI come from the germline V gene. The V end was cut by 6 bases, the J end by 2 bases, with 14 bases between. The CDR3 here is CASSYDQGTKNIQYF. In DNA form, the CDR3 reads TGTGCCAGCTCCTACGATCAGGGAACCAAAAACATTCAGTACTTC.

The V gene is TRBV5-4, the J gene TRBJ1-2, with D uncertain. The CDR3 spans 13 residues. CDR1 SGHNT and CDR2 YYREEE come from the germline V gene (reference sequence). Trimming took off 10 bases at V and 7 bases at J, with 20 bases between the two ends. CDR3 nucleotides: TGTGCCGTCACCGGCGGGGTTTATACTGGCTACACCTTC. Its protein product is CAVTGGVYTGYTF.

The chain employs TRBV29-1 and TRBJ2-3; D gene uncertain. The length of the CDR3 is 14 residues. Trimming pared 3 bases from V and 3 bases from J, leaving 13 bases between. The germline V gene has CDR1 SQVTM and CDR2 ANQGSEA. Here the CDR3 reads CSVDIPRGTDTQYF. In DNA form, the CDR3 reads TGCAGCGTTGATATCCCCCGCGGTACAGATACGCAGTATTTT.